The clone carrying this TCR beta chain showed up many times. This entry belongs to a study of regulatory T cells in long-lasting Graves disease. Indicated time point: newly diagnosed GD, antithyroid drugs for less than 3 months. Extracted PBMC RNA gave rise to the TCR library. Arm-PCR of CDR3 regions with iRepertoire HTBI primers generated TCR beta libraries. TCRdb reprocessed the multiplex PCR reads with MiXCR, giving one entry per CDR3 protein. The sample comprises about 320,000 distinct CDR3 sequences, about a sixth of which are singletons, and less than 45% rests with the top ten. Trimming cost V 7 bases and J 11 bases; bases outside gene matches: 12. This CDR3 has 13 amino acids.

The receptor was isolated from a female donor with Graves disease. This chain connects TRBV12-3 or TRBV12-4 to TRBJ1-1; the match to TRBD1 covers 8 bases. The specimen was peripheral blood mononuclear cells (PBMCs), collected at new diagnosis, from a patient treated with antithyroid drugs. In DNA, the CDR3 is TGTGCCAGCAACCAAGACAGGGGACAGGAGGCTTTCTTT. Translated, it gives CASNQDRGQEAFF.